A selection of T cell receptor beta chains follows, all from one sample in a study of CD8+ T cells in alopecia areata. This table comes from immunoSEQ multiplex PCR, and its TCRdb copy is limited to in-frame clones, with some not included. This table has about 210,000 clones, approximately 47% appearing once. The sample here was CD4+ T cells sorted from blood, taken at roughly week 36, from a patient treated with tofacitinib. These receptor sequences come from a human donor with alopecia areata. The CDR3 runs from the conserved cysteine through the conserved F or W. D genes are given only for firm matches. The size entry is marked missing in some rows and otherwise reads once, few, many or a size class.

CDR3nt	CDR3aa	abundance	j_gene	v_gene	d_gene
TGTGCCAGCAGTTACTCGGTCAACTACGAGCAGTACTTC	CASSYSVNYEQYF	.	TRBJ2-7	TRBV6-5	.
TGTGCCAGCAGGCCCGATAGCGGGACGCAGTATTTT	CASRPDSGTQYF	.	TRBJ2-3	TRBV6-1	TRBD2
TGTGCCAGCAGTACCGGGTCAGGGACCTCTGGGGCCAACGTCCTGACTTTC	CASSTGSGTSGANVLTF	few	TRBJ2-6	TRBV9	.
TGTGCCAGCAGCTTTTCCACAGATACGCAGTATTTT	CASSFSTDTQYF	.	TRBJ2-3	TRBV7-2	.
TGTGCCAGCAGCTTTCGCGGGAGAGTAGTAGAGACCCAGTACTTC	CASSFRGRVVETQYF	.	TRBJ2-5	TRBV11-2	TRBD2
TGCAGCGTCTCAACAGGGGGCACGAAGTCTGGAAACACCATATATTTT	CSVSTGGTKSGNTIYF	few	TRBJ1-3	TRBV29-1	TRBD1
TGTGCCAGCAGGGATTCCTGGGCCAACGTCCTGACTTTC	CASRDSWANVLTF	few	TRBJ2-6	TRBV5-6	.
TGTGCCAGCAGGACCGGGACAGAGCAGTTCTTC	CASRTGTEQFF	few	TRBJ2-1	TRBV28	.
TGTGCCAGCAGCGAGGACGAGCAGTACTTC	CASSEDEQYF	.	TRBJ2-7	TRBV7-9	.
TGTGCCAGCAGCTCGAAGGCGGCAGATCCTTCCTACGAGCAGTACTTC	CASSSKAADPSYEQYF	.	TRBJ2-7	TRBV7-2	.
TGTGCCAGCAGGGGGACAGGGGCTGAAGCTTTCTTT	CASRGTGAEAFF	.	TRBJ1-1	TRBV28	TRBD1
TGCAGCGTTGAAAAGCACAAAGAGGGTGAAGCTTTCTTT	CSVEKHKEGEAFF	.	TRBJ1-1	TRBV29-1	.
TGTGCCTGGAGTTTAAGGGAATATGAGCAGTTCTTC	CAWSLREYEQFF	.	TRBJ2-1	TRBV30	.
TGCGCCAGCAGAAGAGACAGGGTAAAACAGCCCCAGCATTTT	CASRRDRVKQPQHF	few	TRBJ1-5	TRBV5-1	TRBD1
TGTGCCAGCAGCGTATCGTCTAATGAAAAACTGTTTTTT	CASSVSSNEKLFF	medium-sized	TRBJ1-4	TRBV9	.
TGTGCCAGCAGCCCCCGGACTAGCGAGTACGAGCAGTACTTC	CASSPRTSEYEQYF	few	TRBJ2-7	TRBV7-3	TRBD2
TGTGCCAGCAGTCGCGGACAGGGTTCCGTTGGCTACACCTTC	CASSRGQGSVGYTF	.	TRBJ1-2	TRBV6-5	TRBD1
TGTGCCAGCAGCTCGCCTCCTAGGGGACAGCAGGGCTACACCTTC	CASSSPPRGQQGYTF	.	TRBJ1-2	TRBV7-9	TRBD1
TGTGCCTGGAAGGGGGATATGAACACCGGGGAGCTGTTTTTT	CAWKGDMNTGELFF	.	TRBJ2-2	TRBV30	.
TGTGCCTGGAGAAAAACGGGAACAAGCAATGAGCAGTTCTTC	CAWRKTGTSNEQFF	few	TRBJ2-1	TRBV30	.
TGTGCCAGCAGTACCGGACAGAACACTGAAGCTTTCTTT	CASSTGQNTEAFF	.	TRBJ1-1	TRBV6-5	.
TGCGCCAGCAGCTTGGCGGGAGGGCGGACAGATACGCAGTATTTT	CASSLAGGRTDTQYF	.	TRBJ2-3	TRBV5-1	TRBD2
TGTGCCTGGAACAGGGGCGATCAGCCCCAGCATTTT	CAWNRGDQPQHF	.	TRBJ1-5	TRBV30	TRBD1
TGCGCCAGCAGCACAGGCCGAGAGCAGTACTTC	CASSTGREQYF	.	TRBJ2-7	TRBV5-1	.
TGTGCCAGCAGGGTGACGGTTAATGGCTACACCTTC	CASRVTVNGYTF	few	TRBJ1-2	TRBV6-1	.
TGTGCCAGCAGTTACGACAGGGCCCTTTACCAGCCCCAGCATTTT	CASSYDRALYQPQHF	.	TRBJ1-5	TRBV6-5	TRBD1
TGCGCCAGCAGCTTTGGGGACCTTCAGTATTTT	CASSFGDLQYF	few	TRBJ2-3	TRBV5-1	.
TGCAGCTTTGGGACAGGGAGGGTAGCCGAGCAGTACTTC	CSFGTGRVAEQYF	.	TRBJ2-7	TRBV29-1	TRBD1
TGTGCCAGCAGCCGCTCGATGGACTCTGGGGCCAACGTCCTGACTTTC	CASSRSMDSGANVLTF	.	TRBJ2-6	TRBV7-2	.
TGTGCCTGGAGCCTGGGGCGGGGGAATGAGCAGTTCTTC	CAWSLGRGNEQFF	.	TRBJ2-1	TRBV30	TRBD2
TGCGCCAGCAGCCAACAGGACAGGGGCAACTATGGCTACACCTTC	CASSQQDRGNYGYTF	few	TRBJ1-2	TRBV4-1	TRBD1
TGCAGCGTTGAAGGGTCGGGGTTAGGCTACACCTTC	CSVEGSGLGYTF	.	TRBJ1-2	TRBV29-1	.
TGTGCCACCCGAATTGAGCGGTCTAACACTGAAGCTTTCTTT	CATRIERSNTEAFF	.	TRBJ1-1	TRBV10-3	.
TGTGCCAGCATGCCGGGGCGCTACGAGCAGTACTTC	CASMPGRYEQYF	once	TRBJ2-7	TRBV2	.
TGCGCCAGCAGTGGGAACTATGGCTACACCTTC	CASSGNYGYTF	few	TRBJ1-2	TRBV5-1	.
TGCAGCGTTGACGAGGGCCAGCAGTACTTC	CSVDEGQQYF	.	TRBJ2-7	TRBV29-1	.
TGTGCCATCAGTGAGTCTGAGACTAACTATGGCTACACCTTC	CAISESETNYGYTF	.	TRBJ1-2	TRBV10-3	.
TGCGCCAGCAGCTTGGAAGGCAGCTCCTACAATGAGCAGTTCTTC	CASSLEGSSYNEQFF	few	TRBJ2-1	TRBV5-1	.
TGTGCCAGCTCACCAACCCCTCAAGAGACCCAGTACTTC	CASSPTPQETQYF	few	TRBJ2-5	TRBV18	.
TGTGCCAGCAGCCAGAGGGCTGCCAAAAACATTCAGTACTTC	CASSQRAAKNIQYF	many	TRBJ2-4	TRBV14	.
TGTGCCTGGAGTGTGGGAGCGAACACTGAAGCTTTCTTT	CAWSVGANTEAFF	few	TRBJ1-1	TRBV30	.
TGTGCCAGCAAGAAGCTAGCGGGAGAGGATACGCAGTATTTT	CASKKLAGEDTQYF	.	TRBJ2-3	TRBV7-8	TRBD2
TGTGCCAGCAGCCAAGATACAGAGGGGAGTGAAAAACTGTTTTTT	CASSQDTEGSEKLFF	.	TRBJ1-4	TRBV4-2	.
TGCGCCAGCAGCTTGGACCCGCTTCGCGAGCAGTACTTC	CASSLDPLREQYF	.	TRBJ2-7	TRBV5-1	.
TGCAGCGTTGGTCGAGACCAAGAGACCCAGTACTTC	CSVGRDQETQYF	.	TRBJ2-5	TRBV29-1	.
TGTGCCAGCAGCTTAAAAATTACGGGGACGGGGGCCGCCCTTCGGCCCCAGCATTTT	CASSLKITGTGAALRPQHF	many	TRBJ1-5	TRBV7-8	.
TGTGCCAGCAGCCGTGGGACAGGGAACACCGGGGAGCTGTTTTTT	CASSRGTGNTGELFF	.	TRBJ2-2	TRBV7-9	TRBD1
TGTGCCTGGAGTGGTGGGAGAACCAATGAGCAGTTCTTC	CAWSGGRTNEQFF	.	TRBJ2-1	TRBV30	.
TGTGCCAGCAGCTTGGACGGCCTCACAGATACGCAGTATTTT	CASSLDGLTDTQYF	.	TRBJ2-3	TRBV7-2	.
TGTGCCAGCAGCCGGGGGCTCAACACCGGGGAGCTGTTTTTT	CASSRGLNTGELFF	.	TRBJ2-2	TRBV5-4	.
TGTGCCAGCAGCCAGATCCAGGGTGGCCAAGAGACCCAGTACTTC	CASSQIQGGQETQYF	.	TRBJ2-5	TRBV4-2	.